The entry below gives a single T cell receptor (beta chain) sequence along with its context. These data come from a study of OX40 agonist ivuxolimab in advanced cancers. Across the study: Patients received intravenous ivuxolimab every 2 weeks at 0.01 to 10 mg/kg.

The CDR3 runs 13 residues. CDR1 and CDR2 from the germline V gene are SGHNT and YENEEA. Trimming removed 2 bases from V and 0 bases from J, with 4 bases in between. Generated by immunoSEQ multiplex PCR, the TCRdb table keeps only in-frame clones and is missing some. The top ten hold more than 0.9% of the sample, which has some 150,000 clones, 93% seen once. The clonotype comes from an adult with an advanced solid tumor such as melanoma, head and neck, liver or kidney cancer. The sample was CD4+ or CD8+ T cells sorted from blood, taken in a trial of the OX40 agonist ivuxolimab. The chain combines TRBV11-3 with TRBJ1-2; D unresolved. The CDR3 DNA is TGTGCCAGCAGCTTAAGAACTAACTATGGCTACACCTTC. Translated, it gives CASSLRTNYGYTF. Supplemented by reference TRBV11-3 and TRBJ1-2, the full variable domain reads EAGVVQSPRYKIIEKKQPVAFWCNPISGHNTLYWYLQNLGQGPELLIRYENEEAVDDSQLPKDRFSAERLKGVDSTLKIQPAELGDSAVYLCASSLRTNYGYTFGSGTRLTVV.